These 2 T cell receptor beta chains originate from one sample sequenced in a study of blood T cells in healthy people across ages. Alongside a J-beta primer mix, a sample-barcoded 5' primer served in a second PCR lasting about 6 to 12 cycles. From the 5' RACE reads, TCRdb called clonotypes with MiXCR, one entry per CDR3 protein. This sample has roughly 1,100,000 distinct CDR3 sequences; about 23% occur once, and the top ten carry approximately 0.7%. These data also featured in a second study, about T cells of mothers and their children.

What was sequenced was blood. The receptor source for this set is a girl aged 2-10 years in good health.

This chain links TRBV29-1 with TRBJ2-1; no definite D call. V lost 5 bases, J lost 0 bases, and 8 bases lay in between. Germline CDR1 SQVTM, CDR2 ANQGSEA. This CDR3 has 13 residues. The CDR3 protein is CSVLISSYNEQFF. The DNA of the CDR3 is TGCAGCGTTCTGATAAGCTCCTACAATGAGCAGTTCTTC.

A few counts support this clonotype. The CDR3 DNA reads TGTGCCAGAACCAGGTGCAATGAGCAGTTCTTC. Encoded protein: CARTRCNEQFF. The rearrangement links TRBV25-1 to TRBJ2-1; D remains unclear. The CDR3 is 11 amino acids. In germline, CDR1 is MGHDK, CDR2 SYGVNS. Between the trimmed V and J ends, which lost 9 bases and 6 bases, there was a span of 9 bases.